The source of this T cell receptor (beta chain) is a study of CD8 T cells in Susac syndrome (dated by TCRdb to between 2018 and 2021). Context from the whole study: Whether CD8+ T cell activation and differentiation in Susac syndrome was antigen driven was tested using repertoire sequencing. Here is what the overall study found, with its caveats: The study acknowledged that relatively few individuals were included in the TCR sequencing and HLA analysis.

RNA was extracted using the RNeasy kit, and about 0.5 to 1 ug of the RNA was reverse transcribed with random hexamers. The immunoSEQ multiplex PCR assay, covering 54 Vbeta and 13 Jbeta segments, was used to amplify TCR beta CDR3 regions. PCR amplification bias was corrected using a synthetic template baseline for primer optimization and computational correction. The original pipeline was this. Reads were assigned to V, D and J genes according to IMGT and analyzed in immunoSEQ Analyzer, with only productive sequences retained. Clonality was computed as one minus Shannon entropy normalized by log2 of the number of productive unique sequences. For each patient and control, public and private clones were evaluated within the 100 most prevalent clones. A clone was defined as Susac-specific if it was absent from the healthy and MS cohorts, from approximately 980 published viral clones and from other ImmuneACCESS disease sequences. The public reads were quality trimmed at Q25 with fastp and then assembled into clones with MiXCR by TCRdb, keeping productive beta chains. Rows merge per CDR3 protein into single entries with the most common DNA and genes. The V and J calls reflect TCRdb's pipeline rather than the authors' work. Across this sample there are around 190,000 distinct CDR3 sequences, with roughly 96% seen only once. The ten most abundant clones make up around 0.093% of the sample.

The V and J ends are trimmed by 1 base and 6 bases, leaving 9 bases between them. CDR1 is given as MGHRA and CDR2 as YSYEKL, both from the germline V gene. CDR3 length: 13 amino acids, cysteine to phenylalanine. Only CDR3 DNA is held: 39 bases, read in frame from base 1. High-throughput TCR beta sequencing profiled peripheral blood CD8+ and CD4+ T cells from healthy donors, Susac syndrome patients and multiple sclerosis patients. The healthy donors served as controls matched for age and sex. Bulk CD8+ and CD4+ T cells were purified by magnetic negative isolation, while CD8+ TEMRA cells were enriched using FACS. Blood was drawn into EDTA tubes, processed within 24 hours, and PBMCs were isolated by density gradient centrifugation. PBMCs intended for TCR sequencing were cryopreserved in liquid nitrogen and were subsequently thawed in a 37 degrees C water bath. The sorted or isolated CD4+, CD8+ and CD8+ TEMRA cells had a purity of 90% or higher.

This clonotype was seen once. Its antigen remains undetermined. No clone much larger than this one lies a single base away; base qualities are absent. One read alone lends weak support. What was sequenced was CD4+ T cells from PBMCs. The receptor was isolated from a human donor in good health. Recombination linked TRBV4-1 to TRBJ1-2; the D gene is perhaps TRBD1, from 6 matching bases. The CDR3 protein is CASSQVRGNGYTF. The DNA is TGCGCCAGCAGCCAAGTCAGGGGCAATGGCTACACCTTC.